The 18 T cell receptor beta chains listed next were all sequenced from one sample in a study of T cells in Graves' hyperthyroidism and ophthalmopathy. Researchers amplified the TCR beta CDR3 regions from RNA transcripts. First-round RT-PCR with HTBI primers amplified the TCR CDR3 region. TCRdb recomputed calls from the multiplex PCR reads with MiXCR, one row per CDR3 protein. This sample carries 85,000 to 110,000 distinct CDR3 sequences, over 45% of them seen once, and the ten largest clones take roughly 24%. The material sequenced was blood. Receptor source: a middle-aged man with Graves' hyperthyroidism.

This clonotype was observed many times. This rearrangement joins TRBV5-8 to TRBJ1-6; tentatively, D is TRBD1 (5 bases). V lost 4 bases, J lost 4 bases, and 12 bases lay in between. This CDR3 spans 15 amino acids. CDR1 is SGHTS, CDR2 YDEGEE, per germline. The CDR3 DNA reads as TGTGCCAGCAGCGTTCAGGGTTTTTATAATTCACCCCTCCACTTT. Residues: CASSVQGFYNSPLHF.

This clonotype was seen ten or more times. The CDR3 spells CSAEPGRQETQYF. CDR3 DNA sequence: TGCAGTGCCGAACCGGGAAGACAAGAGACCCAGTACTTC. The rearrangement joins TRBV20-1 to TRBJ2-5, with D maybe TRBD2 (5 bases). V lost 6 bases and J lost 2, with 13 bases in between. The CDR3 totals 13 residues. Germline V gene data show CDR1 as DFQATT and CDR2 as SNEGSKA (reference sequence).

This clonotype came up many times. The chain has TRBV5-1 and TRBJ1-1; D perhaps matches TRBD1 (6 bases). Looked up from germline, CDR1 is SGHRS and CDR2 is YFSETQ. Trimming took 3 bases from V and 4 from J, leaving 10 bases between them. The CDR3 is 13 residues long. For the CDR3, the DNA is TGCGCCAGCAGCTCCGAACAGGGCACTGAAGCTTTCTTT. Translation: CASSSEQGTEAFF.

Many counts were recorded for this clonotype. V usage is TRBV20-1 and J usage is TRBJ2-5; 8 nucleotides match TRBD2. Per germline, CDR1 DFQATT and CDR2 SNEGSKA (reference sequence). This CDR3 is built from 13 residues. V lost 7 bases, J lost 5 bases, and 9 bases stayed unmatched. The CDR3 loop is CSVAGGGRETQYF. The CDR3 DNA follows: TGCAGTGTCGCCGGGGGGGGCCGGGAGACCCAGTACTTC.

This sequence joins TRBV11-1 and TRBJ2-1, with TRBD2 identical over 8 bases. The ends lost 5 bases at V and 2 bases at J; junction bases unmatched: 8. The CDR3 consists of 16 residues. Germline loops: CDR1 SGHAT, CDR2 FQDESV (reference sequence). CDR3 in DNA: TGTGCCAGCAGCCGACGGGGGCGGGGGGCCTACAATGAGCAGTTCTTC. It codes for CASSRRGRGAYNEQFF.

In this sample, this clonotype turned up many times. The rearrangement joins TRBV12-3 or TRBV12-4 to TRBJ1-3; 11 bases fit TRBD1. V lost 6 bases and J lost 6; bases outside the gene matches: 4. The CDR3 runs to 14 residues. This CDR3 is CASSWGQGENTIYF. The CDR3 DNA is TGTGCCAGCAGCTGGGGACAGGGGGAAAACACCATATATTTT.

This clonotype was counted many times. The junction departs from germline at one end; a sequencing error may be responsible. DNA for the CDR3: TGCAGTGCTAGAGATTGGAAGGGGAGACAGGGCCAAGAGATCCAGTACTTC. It translates to CSARDWKGRQGQEIQYF. V is TRBV20-1 and J is TRBJ2-5; 7 bases are a match to TRBD1. CDR3 size: 17 residues. From germline, CDR1 is DFQATT and CDR2 SNEGSKA (reference sequence).

The J gene is TRBJ1-4, the V gene TRBV10-3, with TRBD1 as a possible D gene (6 bases). Germline V gene sequence: CDR1 ENHRY, CDR2 SYGVKD. V was clipped by 4 bases and J by 7 bases, with 16 bases between them. The CDR3 totals 15 residues. The CDR3 DNA is TGTGCCATCAGTGTCAGGGGTTCGGTAATTGAAAAACTGTTTTTT. This sequence encodes CAISVRGSVIEKLFF.

On this clonotype: Since the CDR3 does not end with the conserved phenylalanine or tryptophan, this likely comes from a read error. The chain's CDR3 is CASSPGTRGGEQYL. In DNA form, the CDR3 reads TGTGCCAGCAGCCCCGGGACTAGGGGGGGCGAGCAGTACCTC. The chain links TRBV5-6 to TRBJ2-7, with 8 bases matching TRBD2. CDR1 is SGHDT, CDR2 YYEEEE, per germline. This CDR3 contains 14 residues. V shed 4 bases, J shed 6 bases, and the junction held 9 bases outside the gene matches.

This clonotype was recorded once. Since the CDR3 does not end with the conserved phenylalanine or tryptophan, this likely comes from a read error. The chain is built from TRBV19 and TRBJ1-2; maybe TRBD1 (5 bases). The CDR3 loop spans 11 amino acids. Trimming cost V 3 bases and J 8 bases, with 7 bases left between them. The germline gives CDR1 LNHDA, CDR2 SQIVND (reference sequence). The DNA of the CDR3 is TGTGCCAGTAGTATTGGGGCGGGCTACACCTCC. Translation: CASSIGAGYTS.

Note on this clonotype: One base away lies a much larger clone, so this may be a sequencing read error. The chain employs TRBV5-6 and TRBJ1-1; 7 positions match TRBD1. V dropped 3 bases and J dropped 4; count of bases not matched to a gene: 6. The CDR3 loop spans 14 amino acids. CDR1 is SGHDT and CDR2 is YYEEEE in the germline V gene. The CDR3 DNA follows: TGTGCCAGCAGCTGGGACAGCTTGAGCACTGAAGCTTTCTTT. This translates into CASSWDSLSTEAFF.

The chain is built from TRBV7-9 and TRBJ2-7; perhaps TRBD1 as D (8 bases). V was cut by 4 bases and J by 7 bases, with 23 bases left in between. Germline loops: CDR1 SEHNR, CDR2 FQNEAQ (reference sequence). The CDR3 loop spans 16 amino acids. Here the CDR3 DNA reads TGTGCCAGCAGCTACGGACAGGGAGGGGGGGCCGGGGAGCAGTACTTC. Translation: CASSYGQGGGAGEQYF.

In this sample, this clonotype turned up many times. The chain carries TRBV2 and TRBJ1-1, with 8 bases aligning to TRBD1. The CDR3 spans 14 residues. Germline CDR1 and CDR2: SNHLY and FYNNEI. Trimming cost V 2 bases and J 5 bases; bases outside gene matches: 4. The CDR3 is CASSERQGLTEAFF. CDR3 sequence (DNA): TGTGCCAGCAGTGAAAGACAGGGGCTGACTGAAGCTTTCTTT.

This clonotype has a handful of counts. This rearrangement joins TRBV3-1 to TRBJ1-6; D gene unclear. Germline CDR1 and CDR2: LGHDT and YNNKEL (reference sequence). The CDR3 spans 15 residues. Trimming removed 1 base from V and 5 bases from J, with 9 bases in between. Here the CDR3 DNA reads TGTGCCAGCAGCCAAGGGAGAGCAGATAATTCACCCCTCCACTTT. Translation: CASSQGRADNSPLHF.

Many counts were recorded for this clonotype. Here the CDR3 reads CASSLTGQGDTEAFF. The CDR3 bases are TGTGCCAGCAGCTTGACTGGACAGGGAGACACTGAAGCTTTCTTT. The chain uses TRBV5-8 and TRBJ1-1; TRBD1 matches 8 bases. Trimming removed 1 base from V and 3 bases from J; junction bases left unmatched: 5. Germline V CDR1 and CDR2: SGHTS, YDEGEE. The CDR3 has 15 amino acids.

The V call is TRBV29-1, the J call TRBJ2-3, with D perhaps assigned TRBD1 or TRBD2 (5 bases each). The CDR3 totals 13 residues. Trimming stripped 1 base from V and 0 bases from J, with 5 bases between. The V gene's germline CDR1 is SQVTM and CDR2 ANQGSEA. CDR3 in amino acids: CSVEGDSTDTQYF. In DNA form, the CDR3 reads TGCAGCGTTGAAGGGGACAGCACAGATACGCAGTATTTT.

The chain joins TRBV7-6 to TRBJ2-1; D is perhaps TRBD1 or TRBD2 (5 bases each). Deletions cut 6 bases from V and 7 bases from J, with 22 bases between. Germline CDR1 SGHVS, CDR2 FNYEAQ. This CDR3 region has 16 residues. Here the CDR3 DNA reads TGTGCCAGCAGACCCTCTACGAGGGGTGGGTGGAATGAGCAGTTCTTC. Amino acid sequence: CASRPSTRGGWNEQFF.

A word on this clonotype: The CDR3 does not end in the conserved phenylalanine or tryptophan, so this is likely a read error. This rearrangement joins TRBV7-2 to TRBJ2-7; D is possibly TRBD1 (5 bases). CDR1 and CDR2 from the germline V gene are SGHTA and FQGNSA. The CDR3 length is 16 residues. The CDR3 protein is CASSLESGQFSYEQYL. The CDR3 bases are TGCGCCAGCAGCTTAGAGTCAGGGCAATTCTCCTACGAGCAGTACCTC.